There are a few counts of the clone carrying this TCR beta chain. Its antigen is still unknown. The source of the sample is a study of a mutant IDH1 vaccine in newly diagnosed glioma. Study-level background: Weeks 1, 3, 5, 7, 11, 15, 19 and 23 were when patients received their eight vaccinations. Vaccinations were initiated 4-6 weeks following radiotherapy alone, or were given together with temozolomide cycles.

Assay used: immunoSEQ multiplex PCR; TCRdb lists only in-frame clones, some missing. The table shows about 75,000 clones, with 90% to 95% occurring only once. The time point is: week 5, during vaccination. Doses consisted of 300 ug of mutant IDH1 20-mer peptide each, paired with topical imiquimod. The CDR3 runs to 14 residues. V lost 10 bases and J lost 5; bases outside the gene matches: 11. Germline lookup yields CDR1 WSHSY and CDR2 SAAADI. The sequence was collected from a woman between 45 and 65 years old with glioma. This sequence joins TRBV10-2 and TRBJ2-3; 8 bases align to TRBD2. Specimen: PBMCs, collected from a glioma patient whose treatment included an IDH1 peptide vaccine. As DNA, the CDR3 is TGCGCCACCCTCTTAGCGGGATCGGTAGATACGCAGTATTTT. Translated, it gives CATLLAGSVDTQYF.